This entry lists 26 T cell receptor beta chains sequenced from one sample in a study of blood T cell repertoires in COVID-19. TCRdb's table, derived via immunoSEQ multiplex PCR, lists solely in-frame clones and lacks some. The table records some 210,000 clones, around four fifths of them present only once. Sequencing input: peripheral blood. These receptors were obtained from a man aged 50-59 years with active or convalescent COVID-19.

This clone was counted a few times. This rearrangement joins TRBV7-8 to TRBJ2-1, with 11 nucleotides matching TRBD1. The CDR3 has 16 amino acids. The J segment lost 4 bases and the V segment lost 6 bases, leaving 8 bases of the junction unmatched. CDR1 is SGHVS and CDR2 is FQNEAQ in the germline V gene. The CDR3 sequence: CASSPHGTGGYNEQFF. The CDR3 region has the DNA TGTGCCAGCAGTCCCCACGGGACAGGGGGGTACAATGAGCAGTTCTTC.

The chain carries TRBV7-9 and TRBJ2-7; 10 nucleotides line up with TRBD2. The CDR3 has 15 residues. The V gene's germline CDR1 is SEHNR and CDR2 FQNEAQ (reference sequence). The junction had 4 bases not matched to a gene; V was cut back by 3 bases and J by 2 bases. The CDR3 DNA sequence: TGTGCCAGCAGCTTCACACTAGCGGGGCCCTACGAGCAGTACTTC. Protein: CASSFTLAGPYEQYF.

The J gene is TRBJ2-5, the V gene TRBV3-1 (or the pseudogene TRBV3-2); no clear D gene. CDR3 length equals 17 residues. Germline values: CDR1 LGHDT, CDR2 YNNKEL (reference sequence). V shed 1 base and J shed 0 bases, with 15 bases lying between them. This chain's CDR3 is CASSQGGEREYQETQYF. The CDR3 region has the DNA TGTGCCAGCAGCCAAGGAGGAGAACGCGAGTACCAAGAGACCCAGTACTTC.

This chain joins TRBV27 and TRBJ2-5, with D possibly matching TRBD2 (6 bases). Germline V CDR1 and CDR2: MNHEY, SMNVEV (reference sequence). The germline V and J ends were trimmed by 6 bases and 4 bases, with 12 bases remaining between them. This CDR3 region has 13 residues. CDR3 sequence: CASRGQGGETQYF. For the CDR3, the DNA is TGTGCCAGCAGGGGCCAGGGAGGAGAGACCCAGTACTTC.

V usage is TRBV6-5 and J usage is TRBJ2-6; TRBD1 might be the D (6 bases). The V gene lost 5 bases and the J gene lost 4 bases, with 12 bases spanning the gap. The CDR3 sequence is 15 residues long. Germline V gene data show CDR1 as MNHEY and CDR2 as SVGAGI. The CDR3 sequence: CASSIQGTGANVLTF. The CDR3 nucleotides read TGTGCCAGCAGTATACAGGGTACCGGGGCCAACGTCCTGACTTTC.

The chain carries TRBV5-1 and TRBJ1-6; possibly TRBD1 for D (5 bases). With 5 bases removed from V and 0 bases from J, the gap between germline ends came to 9 bases. This CDR3 region has 15 residues. CDR1 SGHRS and CDR2 YFSETQ come from the germline V gene. This CDR3 is CASRRGSSYNSPLHF. The DNA of the CDR3 is TGCGCCAGCAGGCGGGGGAGCTCCTATAATTCACCCCTCCACTTT. The whole variable domain, filled in from reference TRBV5-1 and TRBJ1-6, reads KAGVTQTPRYLIKTRGQQVTLSCSPISGHRSVSWYQQTPGQGLQFLFEYFSETQRNKGNFPGRFSGRQFSNSRSEMNVSTLELGDSALYLCASRRGSSYNSPLHFGNGTRLTVT.

The chain recombines TRBV6-1 with TRBJ2-7, with D possibly matching TRBD1 (5 bases). V gave up 1 base and J gave up 4 bases, with 5 bases separating them. Germline lookup yields CDR1 MNHNS and CDR2 SASEGT. The CDR3 length is 12 residues. Here the CDR3 DNA reads TGTGCCAGCAGTGAAGAGGGGTACGAGCAGTACTTC. Translating it yields CASSEEGYEQYF.

This clone has only a few counts. The chain uses TRBV4-2 and TRBJ1-2, with TRBD1 matching over 8 bases. Germline lookup yields CDR1 LGHNA and CDR2 YNFKEQ. V trimming: 2 bases; J trimming: 7 bases; junction bases outside the gene matches: 9. The CDR3 runs 15 residues. The CDR3 protein is CASSQPSDRVGGYTF. CDR3 sequence (DNA): TGTGCCAGCAGCCAACCGTCGGACAGGGTGGGTGGCTACACCTTC.

The chain couples TRBV7-9 to TRBJ1-1, with D perhaps TRBD1 (6 bases). Trimming removed 1 base at V and 7 bases at J, with 10 bases between. Germline CDR1 SEHNR, CDR2 FQNEAQ (reference sequence). The CDR3 loop spans 13 amino acids. The CDR3: CASSLGQDYEAFF. CDR3 bases: TGTGCCAGCAGCTTAGGACAGGATTATGAAGCTTTCTTT.

This clone came up many times. V and J are TRBV9 and TRBJ1-6; D gene unclear. Germline assignment: CDR1 SGDLS and CDR2 YYNGEE. Trimming removed 3 bases at V and 5 bases at J, with 12 bases between. This CDR3 is 15 amino acids long. CDR3 DNA: TGTGCCAGCAGCGGAGACCTAGATAATAATTCACCCCTCCACTTT. Amino acid sequence: CASSGDLDNNSPLHF.

V and J are TRBV5-1 and TRBJ1-2, with 8 nucleotides matching TRBD1. This CDR3 is built from 12 residues. Germline values: CDR1 SGHRS, CDR2 YFSETQ. V was clipped by 4 bases and J by 14 bases; unmatched bases: 10. This CDR3 is CASSIPGQAVTF. The CDR3 coding sequence is TGCGCCAGCAGCATACCGGGACAGGCCGTGACCTTC.

The gene calls are TRBV5-4 and TRBJ2-1, with D perhaps TRBD2 (7 bases). The CDR3 covers 17 residues. Germline V gene lookup returns CDR1 SGHNT and CDR2 YYREEE (reference sequence). V lost 5 bases and J lost 13, with 31 bases in between. The CDR3, as DNA: TGTGCCAGCAGTGGGGGGGGCGGAACACCCATAACAAGGAGTCAGTTCTTC. Residues: CASSGGGGTPITRSQFF.

The chain uses TRBV11-2 and TRBJ2-5; tentatively, D is TRBD1 (6 bases). V shed 6 bases and J shed 1 base, with 12 bases lying between them. The V gene's germline CDR1 is SGHAT and CDR2 FQNNGV. There are 14 residues in the CDR3. In DNA, the CDR3 is TGTGCCAGCAGTCAAACAGGGTTCCAAGAGACCCAGTACTTC. Translated: CASSQTGFQETQYF.

The J gene is TRBJ2-1, the V gene TRBV7-6; TRBD1 is a possible D gene (5 bases). The length of the CDR3 is 14 residues. V dropped 8 bases and J dropped 7 bases, with 18 bases sitting between them. The V gene's germline CDR1 is SGHVS and CDR2 FNYEAQ. As DNA, the CDR3 is TGTGCCAGCTCCCCTTTTGGGGCCGTAAATGAGCAGTTCTTC. Its translation: CASSPFGAVNEQFF.

This chain connects TRBV19 to TRBJ1-1; D unresolved. This CDR3 has 14 residues. The V gene lost 6 bases and the J gene lost 0 bases, with 11 bases spanning the gap. Germline V CDR1 and CDR2: LNHDA, SQIVND (reference sequence). The CDR3 sequence is CASSDSFLNTEAFF. CDR3 bases: TGTGCCAGTAGCGACTCTTTCTTGAACACTGAAGCTTTCTTT. The full variable domain, in which reference TRBV19 and TRBJ1-1 provide the parts outside the CDR3, is DGGITQSPKYLFRKEGQNVTLSCEQNLNHDAMYWYRQDPGQGLRLIYYSQIVNDFQKGDIAEGYSVSREKKESFPLTVTSAQKNPTAFYLCASSDSFLNTEAFFGQGTRLTVV.

The J gene is TRBJ1-2, the V gene TRBV3-1 (or the pseudogene TRBV3-2); D is unclear. V lost 0 bases, J lost 8 bases, and 13 bases lay in between. Looked up from germline, CDR1 is LGHDT and CDR2 is YNNKEL (reference sequence). The CDR3 contains 14 residues. Here the CDR3 DNA reads TGTGCCAGCAGCCAAGATGCTACGGGAGTCGGCTACACCTTC. Translation gives CASSQDATGVGYTF.

The chain combines TRBV6-5 with TRBJ1-2; 12 bases agree with TRBD1. V dropped 4 bases and J dropped 5; count of bases not matched to a gene: 5. Germline V gives CDR1 MNHEY, CDR2 SVGAGI. The CDR3 runs 15 residues. DNA of the CDR3: TGTGCCAGCAGTTCCTGGGACAGGGGGCAATATGGCTACACCTTC. Residues: CASSSWDRGQYGYTF.

This clone has a count of ten or more. The CDR3 DNA reads as TGTGCCAGCAGCCAAGTTAGCTCTGGAAACACCATATATTTT. It is translated as CASSQVSSGNTIYF. J is TRBJ1-3 and V is TRBV3-1 (or the pseudogene TRBV3-2); D gene unclear. V was pared by 1 base and J by 0 bases, with 4 bases between. CDR1 is LGHDT, CDR2 YNNKEL, per germline (reference sequence). There are 14 residues in the CDR3.

This clone was detected a few times. CDR3 residues: CASSSTGGLTDTQYF. The CDR3 DNA is TGTGCCAGCAGTTCTACAGGGGGCCTTACAGATACGCAGTATTTT. The V gene is TRBV6-5, the J gene TRBJ2-3, with 9 bases aligning to TRBD1. Germline CDR1 and CDR2: MNHEY and SVGAGI. V lost 4 bases to trimming and J lost 3 bases; unmatched junction nucleotides: 5. The length of the CDR3 is 15 residues.

This chain links TRBV9 with TRBJ2-1; D is undetermined. Germline-derived CDR1 and CDR2 are SGDLS and YYNGEE. This CDR3 has 13 residues. Trimming took off 5 bases at V and 4 bases at J, with 10 bases between the two ends. This chain's CDR3 is CASSPLEYNEQFF. DNA of the CDR3: TGTGCCAGCAGTCCCCTAGAATACAATGAGCAGTTCTTC.

Notes on this clone: At the DNA level, this CDR3 is encoded by other sequences in the same sample as well. The chain links TRBV18 to TRBJ1-3, with D maybe TRBD1 (6 bases). Per germline, CDR1 KGHSH and CDR2 LQKENI. The V and J ends lost 2 bases and 1 base respectively, with 12 bases between them. The CDR3 length is 16 residues. The DNA of the CDR3 is TGTGCCAGCTCACCAAGGACAGAGCCTTCTGGAAACACCATATATTTT. Translated: CASSPRTEPSGNTIYF.

The rearrangement uses TRBV3-1 (or the pseudogene TRBV3-2) and TRBJ1-2, with 7 bases lining up with TRBD1. With V trimmed by 0 bases and J by 4 bases, 17 bases remained unmatched. This CDR3 has 19 residues. In germline, CDR1 is LGHDT, CDR2 YNNKEL (reference sequence). CDR3 sequence (DNA): TGTGCCAGCAGCCAAGAGTGGGGAGGTGAAACAGGGGTCCCCTATGGCTACACCTTC. Its protein is CASSQEWGGETGVPYGYTF.

The chain couples TRBV5-4 to TRBJ1-1; D unclear. CDR3 length: 11 residues. Looked up from germline, CDR1 is SGHNT and CDR2 is YYREEE (reference sequence). V lost 0 bases, J lost 7 bases, and 4 bases lay in between. CDR3 sequence (DNA): TGTGCCAGCAGCTTGGTTAATGAAGCTTTCTTT. It yields the protein CASSLVNEAFF.

This rearrangement joins TRBV6-6 to TRBJ2-7; perhaps TRBD2 as D (6 bases). CDR1 and CDR2 (germline): MNHNY, SVGAGI (reference sequence). The germline V and J ends were trimmed by 6 bases and 0 bases, with 15 bases remaining between them. This CDR3 has 15 residues. The CDR3 DNA is TGTGCCAGCAGGCCTCCCGCGGGGCTCTCCTACGAGCAGTACTTC. Residues: CASRPPAGLSYEQYF.

Notes on this clone: Other DNA sequences of this sample code for an identical CDR3. This chain connects TRBV7-9 to TRBJ2-7; no firm D call. Trimming removed 4 bases from V and 3 bases from J, with 7 bases in between. The CDR3 extends over 12 amino acids. Germline V CDR1 and CDR2: SEHNR, FQNEAQ (reference sequence). The CDR3 DNA is TGTGCCAGCAGCTCTAGTGGCTACGAGCAGTACTTC. It specifies CASSSSGYEQYF. The full variable domain, rest sourced from reference TRBV7-9 and TRBJ2-7, is DTGVSQNPRHKITKRGQNVTFRCDPISEHNRLYWYRQTLGQGPEFLTYFQNEAQLEKSRLLSDRFSAERPKGSFSTLEIQRTEQGDSAMYLCASSSSGYEQYFGPGTRLTVT.

The chain recombines TRBV6-5 with TRBJ1-1, with D possibly matching TRBD1 (6 bases). CDR1 is MNHEY, CDR2 SVGAGI, per germline. CDR3 size: 14 residues. The V gene lost 7 bases and the J gene lost 7 bases, with 19 bases spanning the gap. In nucleotides, the CDR3 is TGTGCCAGCACCCTGGCGGGGGCGCAGAGTGAAGCTTTCTTT. As protein: CASTLAGAQSEAFF.